This record covers a single TCR beta chain. This CDR3 region has 12 residues. With 7 bases removed from V and 6 bases from J, the gap between germline ends came to 11 bases. The germline V gene has CDR1 SNHLY and CDR2 FYNNEI. These data belong to a study of cytomegalovirus exposure and HLA in healthy donors. Amplification used 60 Vbeta primers and 13 Jbeta primers. This table comes from immunoSEQ multiplex PCR, and its TCRdb copy is limited to in-frame clones, with some not included. The profile shows roughly 170,000 clones, roughly 88% of them singletons. This clonotype was sampled from a girl aged 2-10 years in good health and CMV-seropositive. Sample: PBMCs. The chain uses TRBV2 and TRBJ2-3, with D perhaps TRBD2 (7 bases). This chain's CDR3 is CASTAGADTQYF. In DNA, the CDR3 is TGTGCCAGCACGGCGGGGGCGGATACGCAGTATTTT.